This TCR beta chain was recorded in a study of response to subunit inactivated influenza vaccine. Study-level results: Every seasonal influenza vaccination brings in few new T cells, the authors suggested.

This clonotype has more than one count but fewer than ten. The antigen is unknown. Per germline, CDR1 DFQATT and CDR2 SNEGSKA (reference sequence). Trimming removed 0 bases from V and 8 bases from J, with 20 bases in between. The CDR3 spans 16 residues. TCRdb re-analysed the RT-PCR reads in MiXCR, keeping a single row per CDR3 protein. Found here are about half a million distinct CDR3 sequences, around 8% of them singletons; the top ten hold 10% to 15%. The V and J genes are TRBV20-1 and TRBJ2-1; D call uncertain. The receptor was isolated from a man in his fifties or sixties who received an inactivated influenza vaccine. The sequencing used PBMCs from blood, collected less than 25 months after vaccination. The CDR3 sequence: CSARDGASRTFHEQFF. CDR3 nucleotide sequence: TGCAGTGCTAGAGATGGAGCTAGTCGTACTTTCCATGAGCAGTTCTTC.